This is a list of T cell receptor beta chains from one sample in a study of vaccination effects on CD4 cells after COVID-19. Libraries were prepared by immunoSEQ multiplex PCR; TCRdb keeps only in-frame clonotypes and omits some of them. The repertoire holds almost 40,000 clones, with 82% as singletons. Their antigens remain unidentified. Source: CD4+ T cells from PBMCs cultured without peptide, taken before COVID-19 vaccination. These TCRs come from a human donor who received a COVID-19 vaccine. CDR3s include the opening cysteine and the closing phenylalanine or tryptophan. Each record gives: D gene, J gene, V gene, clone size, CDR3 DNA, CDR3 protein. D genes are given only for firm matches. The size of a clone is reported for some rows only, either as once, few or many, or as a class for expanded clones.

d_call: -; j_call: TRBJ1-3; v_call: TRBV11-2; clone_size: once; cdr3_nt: TGTGCCGACGGGGACCTTGGAAACACCATATATTTT; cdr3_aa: CADGDLGNTIYF
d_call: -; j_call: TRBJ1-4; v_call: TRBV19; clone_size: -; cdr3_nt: TGTGCCAGTAGTCCACTCGACAGTCAATATGAAAAACTGTTTTTT; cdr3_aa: CASSPLDSQYEKLFF
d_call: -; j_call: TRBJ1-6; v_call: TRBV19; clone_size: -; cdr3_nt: TGTGCCAGTAGTATCCCTCCGAGGCGCGGCCGGAATTCACCCCTCCACTTT; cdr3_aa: CASSIPPRRGRNSPLHF
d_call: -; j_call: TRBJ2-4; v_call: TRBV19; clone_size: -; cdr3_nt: TGTGCCAGTACTAGGCGCCCAGGGCTGAACATTCAGTACTTC; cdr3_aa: CASTRRPGLNIQYF
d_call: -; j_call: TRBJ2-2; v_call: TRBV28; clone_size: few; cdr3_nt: TGTGCCAGCAGGCTGTTCAACACCGGGGAGCTGTTTTTT; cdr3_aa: CASRLFNTGELFF
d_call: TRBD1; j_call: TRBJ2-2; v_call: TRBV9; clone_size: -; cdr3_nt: TGTGCCAGCAGCGTATCGGGACAGGGGGTCTCGGGCGGGGAGCTGTTTTTT; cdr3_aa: CASSVSGQGVSGGELFF
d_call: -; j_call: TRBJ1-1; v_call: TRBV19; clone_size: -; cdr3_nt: TGTGCCAGTAGTATCCCTGCAGGGGCCAAGAACACTGAAGCTTTCTTT; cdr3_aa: CASSIPAGAKNTEAFF
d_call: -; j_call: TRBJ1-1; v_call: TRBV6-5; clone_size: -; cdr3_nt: TGTGCCAGCAGTTACTCGATCTCGGGGGGCACTGAAGCTTTCTTT; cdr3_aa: CASSYSISGGTEAFF
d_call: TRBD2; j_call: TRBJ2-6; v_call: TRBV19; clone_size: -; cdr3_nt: TGTGCCAGTCGGGGGGTCAATTCTGGGGCCAACGTCCTGACTTTC; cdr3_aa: CASRGVNSGANVLTF
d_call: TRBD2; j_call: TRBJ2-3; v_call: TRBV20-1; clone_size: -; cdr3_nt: TGCAGTGCTAGTAGGCAGGGAGGGACGAATACGCAGTATTTT; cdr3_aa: CSASRQGGTNTQYF
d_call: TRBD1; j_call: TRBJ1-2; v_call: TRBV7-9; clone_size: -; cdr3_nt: TGTGCCAGCAGCTCGGGACAGAACTATGGCTACACCTTC; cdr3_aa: CASSSGQNYGYTF
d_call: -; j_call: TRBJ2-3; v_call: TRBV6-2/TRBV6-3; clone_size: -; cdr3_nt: TGTGCCAGCAGTTACCCTCCCCCCGGACGGCATTTT; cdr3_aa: CASSYPPPGRHF
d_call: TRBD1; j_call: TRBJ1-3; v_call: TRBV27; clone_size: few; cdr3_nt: TGTGCCAGCAGACCGGGACAGTTCTCTGGAAACACCATATATTTT; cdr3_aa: CASRPGQFSGNTIYF
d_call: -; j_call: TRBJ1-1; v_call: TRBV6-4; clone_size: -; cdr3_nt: TGTGCCAGCAGTGATACCCTAAGGGGGAACACTGAAGCTTTCTTT; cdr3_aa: CASSDTLRGNTEAFF
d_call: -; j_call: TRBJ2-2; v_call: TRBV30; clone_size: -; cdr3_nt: TGTGCCTGGAGCTACAGGTTTGAGGGGGAGCTGTTTTTT; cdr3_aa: CAWSYRFEGELFF
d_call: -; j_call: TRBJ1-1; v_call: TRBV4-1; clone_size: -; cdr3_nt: TGCGCCAGCAGCCACTCCCTGCTTCGGGGCGCTCCCGAAGCTTTCTTT; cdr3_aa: CASSHSLLRGAPEAFF
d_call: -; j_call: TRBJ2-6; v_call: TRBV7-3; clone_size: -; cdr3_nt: TGTGCCAGCAGCTTATTAAGGGGGAGGCAGGGACGTCTCCCTGGGGCCAACGTCCTGACTTTC; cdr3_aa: CASSLLRGRQGRLPGANVLTF
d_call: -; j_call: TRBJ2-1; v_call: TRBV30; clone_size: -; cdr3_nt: TGTGCCTGGAGTAGTAAGGGACCAGGGCAGTTCTTC; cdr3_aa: CAWSSKGPGQFF
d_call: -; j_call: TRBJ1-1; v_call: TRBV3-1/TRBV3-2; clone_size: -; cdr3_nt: TGTGCCAGCAGTCCCCGCGGGTCGTCGAACACTGAAGCTTTCTTT; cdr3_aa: CASSPRGSSNTEAFF
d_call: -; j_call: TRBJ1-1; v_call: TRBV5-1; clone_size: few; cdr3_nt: TGCGCCAGCAGCTTGGACTGGGGATCTGTGAACACTGAAGCTTTCTTT; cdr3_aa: CASSLDWGSVNTEAFF
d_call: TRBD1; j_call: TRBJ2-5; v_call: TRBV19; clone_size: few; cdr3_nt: TGTGCCAGTAGTATAGGTAGGACAGGGTATACACCCCAAGAGACCCAGTACTTC; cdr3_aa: CASSIGRTGYTPQETQYF
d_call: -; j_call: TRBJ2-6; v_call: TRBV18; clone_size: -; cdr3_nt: TGTGCCAGCTCACTAACAGTTTTCTCTGGGGCCAACGTCCTGACTTTC; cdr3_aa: CASSLTVFSGANVLTF
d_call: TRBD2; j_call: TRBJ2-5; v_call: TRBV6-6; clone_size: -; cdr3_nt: TGTGCCAGCATCAGACTAGCGGGGGCCATGGAGACCCAGTACTTC; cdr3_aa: CASIRLAGAMETQYF
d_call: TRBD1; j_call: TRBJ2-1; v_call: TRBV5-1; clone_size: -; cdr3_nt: TGCGCCAGCAGCTTGGCTGGGACAGAGTACAATGAGCAGTTCTTC; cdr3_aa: CASSLAGTEYNEQFF
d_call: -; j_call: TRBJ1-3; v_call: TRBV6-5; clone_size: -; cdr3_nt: TGTGCCAGCAGTTACACAGGGTTGGCTGGAAACACCATATATTTT; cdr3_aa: CASSYTGLAGNTIYF
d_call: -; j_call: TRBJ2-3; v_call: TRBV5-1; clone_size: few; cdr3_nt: TGCGCCAGCAGGCGGGGCACAGATACGCAGTATTTT; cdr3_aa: CASRRGTDTQYF
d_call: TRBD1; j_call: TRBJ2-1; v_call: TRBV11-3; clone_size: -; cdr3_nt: TGTGCCAGCAGCGCAACCGGGACAGAGTACAATGAGCAGTTCTTC; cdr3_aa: CASSATGTEYNEQFF
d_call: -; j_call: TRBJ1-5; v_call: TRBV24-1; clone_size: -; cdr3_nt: TGTGCCACCAGTGACTCACAGGGAATAGGACAGCCCCAGCATTTT; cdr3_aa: CATSDSQGIGQPQHF
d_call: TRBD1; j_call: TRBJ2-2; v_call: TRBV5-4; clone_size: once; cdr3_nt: TGTGCCAGCAGCTGGAGACAGGGGGGGACCGGGGAGCTGTTTTTT; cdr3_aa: CASSWRQGGTGELFF
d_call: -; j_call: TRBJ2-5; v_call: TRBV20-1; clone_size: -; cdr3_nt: TGCAGTGCTAATTTAAGAGAGACCCAGTACTTC; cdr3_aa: CSANLRETQYF
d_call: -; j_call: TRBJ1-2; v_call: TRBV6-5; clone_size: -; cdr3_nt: TGTGCCAGCAGCCGGGGACAACCCCTTGGCTACACCTTC; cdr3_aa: CASSRGQPLGYTF
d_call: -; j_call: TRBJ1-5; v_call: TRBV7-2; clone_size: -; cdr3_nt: TGTGCCAGCAGCTATTCAAGGTTGGGTCAGCCCCAGCATTTT; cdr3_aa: CASSYSRLGQPQHF
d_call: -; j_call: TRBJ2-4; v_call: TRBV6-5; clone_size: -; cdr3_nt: TGTGCCAGCAGTTACGAGGGAAGAGGCGCCAAAAACATTCAGTACTTC; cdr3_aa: CASSYEGRGAKNIQYF
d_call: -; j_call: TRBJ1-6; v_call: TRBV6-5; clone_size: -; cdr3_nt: TGTGCCAGCAGTTACTCGACCCAGGGTAGATCACCCCTCCACTTT; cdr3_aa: CASSYSTQGRSPLHF
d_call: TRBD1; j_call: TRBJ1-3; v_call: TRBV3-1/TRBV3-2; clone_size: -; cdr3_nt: TGTGCCAGCAGTCTCAGGGGGTCTGGAAACACCATATATTTT; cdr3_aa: CASSLRGSGNTIYF
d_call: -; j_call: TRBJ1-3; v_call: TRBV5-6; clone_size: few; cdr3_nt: TGTGCCAGCAGCTCCGACGGGGTATACTCTGGAAACACCATATATTTT; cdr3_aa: CASSSDGVYSGNTIYF
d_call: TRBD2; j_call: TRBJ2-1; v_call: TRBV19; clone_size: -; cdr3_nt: TGTGCCAGTATAAAGAGAGCGGGGCCATACAATGAGCAGTTCTTC; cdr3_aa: CASIKRAGPYNEQFF
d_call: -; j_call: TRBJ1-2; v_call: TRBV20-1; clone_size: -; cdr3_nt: TGCCAACTACAGACTAACTATGGCTACACCTTC; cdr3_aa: CQLQTNYGYTF
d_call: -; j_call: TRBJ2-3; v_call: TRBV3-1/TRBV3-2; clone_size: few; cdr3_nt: TGTGCCAGCAGCCCCAACTTAGGGGATACGCAGTATTTT; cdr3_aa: CASSPNLGDTQYF
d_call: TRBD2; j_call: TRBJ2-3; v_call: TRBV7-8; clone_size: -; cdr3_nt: TGTGCCAGCAGCTTGACGGGGGGTTCCACAGATACGCAGTATTTT; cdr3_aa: CASSLTGGSTDTQYF
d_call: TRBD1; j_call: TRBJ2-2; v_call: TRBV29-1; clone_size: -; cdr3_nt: TGCAGCGTTGCGGACAGGGTTAACACCGGGGAGCTGTTTTTT; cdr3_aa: CSVADRVNTGELFF
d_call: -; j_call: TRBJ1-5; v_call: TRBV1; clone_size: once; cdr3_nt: TGCACCAGCAGCCAAACCCCAGACAGGGGGGATCAGCCCCAGCATTTT; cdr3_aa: CTSSQTPDRGDQPQHF